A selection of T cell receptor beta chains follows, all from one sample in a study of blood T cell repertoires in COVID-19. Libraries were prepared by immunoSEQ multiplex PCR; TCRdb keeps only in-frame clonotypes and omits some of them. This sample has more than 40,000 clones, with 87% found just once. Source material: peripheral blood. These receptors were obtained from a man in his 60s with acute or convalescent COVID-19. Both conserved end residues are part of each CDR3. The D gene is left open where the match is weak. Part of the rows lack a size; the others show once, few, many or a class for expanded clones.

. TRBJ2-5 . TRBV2 TGTGCCAGCAATACCGGCGCGGGGACCCAGTACTTC CASNTGAGTQYF
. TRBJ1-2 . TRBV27 TGTGCCAGCAGTCCCCAGAATCGGGGGAAGGGCTACACCTTC CASSPQNRGKGYTF
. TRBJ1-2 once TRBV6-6 TGTGCCAGCAGTTACTCCGGCAGGGGAAACTATGGCTACACCTTC CASSYSGRGNYGYTF
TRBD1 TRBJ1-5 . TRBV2 TGTGCCAGCATGGGCGTTTGGACAGGTAATAGCAATCAGCCCCAGCATTTT CASMGVWTGNSNQPQHF
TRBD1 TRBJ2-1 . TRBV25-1 TGTGCCAGCAGTGAATTGTTTCTCGGGACAGGTCTTAATGAGCAGTTCTTC CASSELFLGTGLNEQFF
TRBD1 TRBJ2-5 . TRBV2 TGTGCCAGCAGTGCGCTGGGGACAGGGGGTTTTGAGACCCAGTACTTC CASSALGTGGFETQYF
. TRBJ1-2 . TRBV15 TGTGCCACCAGCAGAGAACTGGCGGAATCTGGCTACACCTTC CATSRELAESGYTF
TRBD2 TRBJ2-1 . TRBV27 TGTGCCAGCAGTTTTGGGGGGGGGAATGAGCAGTTCTTC CASSFGGGNEQFF
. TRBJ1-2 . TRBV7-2 TGTGCCAGCAGCCCCCGCTGGGGAGGGTCCTATGGCTACACCTTC CASSPRWGGSYGYTF
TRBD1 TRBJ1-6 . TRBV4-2 TGTGCCAGCAGCCAAGACAGGGGGGTACGCTCACCCCTCCACTTT CASSQDRGVRSPLHF
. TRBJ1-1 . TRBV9 TGTGCCAGCAGCCCCGACCCTGCGTGGGTATCAGGGAACACTGAAGCTTTCTTT CASSPDPAWVSGNTEAFF
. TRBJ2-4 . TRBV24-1 TGTGCCACCAGTGATTTGCGGTCCGGGTTAGCCAAAAACATTCAGTACTTC CATSDLRSGLAKNIQYF
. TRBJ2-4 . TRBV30 TGTGCCTGGAGTGTTTCCCCCCTAGCCAAAAACATTCAGTACTTC CAWSVSPLAKNIQYF
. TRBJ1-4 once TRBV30 TGTGCCTGGAGTGTACACGGGGAGACTAATGAAAAACTGTTTTTT CAWSVHGETNEKLFF
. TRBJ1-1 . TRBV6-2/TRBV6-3 TGTGCCAGCAGTTCTTCAGTCGAGGGCACTGAAGCTTTCTTT CASSSSVEGTEAFF
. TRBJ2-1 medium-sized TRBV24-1 TGTGCCACCAGTGATTCTCCCGCGGGACAGCACTACAATGAGCAGTTCTTC CATSDSPAGQHYNEQFF
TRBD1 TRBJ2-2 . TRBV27 TGTGCCAGCAACAGGGGGCCGACCGGGGAGCTGTTTTTT CASNRGPTGELFF
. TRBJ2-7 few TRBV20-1 TGCAGTGCTAGTCCGGGGGGACAGGCCTACGAGCAGTACTTC CSASPGGQAYEQYF
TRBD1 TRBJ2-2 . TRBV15 TGTGCCACCAGCGAGGGGACAGGGGGCGCGAACACCGGGGAGCTGTTTTTT CATSEGTGGANTGELFF
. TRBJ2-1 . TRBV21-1 TGTGCCAGCAGCAAAGCGGCCCATTTGACAAACAATGAGCAGTTCTTC CASSKAAHLTNNEQFF
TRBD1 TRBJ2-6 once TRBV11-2 TGTGCCAGCAGCTTAACGGACAGGGGAAAGTCTGGGGCCAACGTCCTGACTTTC CASSLTDRGKSGANVLTF
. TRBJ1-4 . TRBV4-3 TGCGCCAGCAGCCAAGTCGCACACCTTAATGAAAAACTGTTTTTT CASSQVAHLNEKLFF